This entry concerns a single TCR beta chain. Per germline, CDR1 WSHSY and CDR2 SAAADI. Trimming took 5 bases from V and 2 from J, leaving 12 bases between them. The CDR3 consists of 14 residues. The source of the sample is a study of blood T cell repertoires in COVID-19. About the study: From the United States, Italy and Spain came samples of acute and convalescent COVID-19.

Authors' methods: The authors estimated nucleated cell counts from reference gene primer amplification. The table came from immunoSEQ multiplex PCR; TCRdb's copy has only in-frame clones and leaves some out. Clonal size and the V and J genes are those of that table, whereas D and trimming came from the DNA. The table includes 80,000 to 90,000 clones, approximately 82% detected once. The receptor's source is a woman in her sixties or seventies with acute or convalescent COVID-19. Specimen: peripheral blood. The chain carries TRBV10-2 and TRBJ1-2, with D perhaps TRBD1 (5 bases). The CDR3 sequence: CASSPDSRNYGYTF. The CDR3 region has the DNA TGCGCCAGCAGTCCCGACAGCCGAAACTATGGCTACACCTTC.